This T cell receptor (beta chain) was found in a study of blood T cell repertoires in COVID-19. At the level of the study: From T cells, B-cell-depleted T cells, or PBMCs came the material, which was cDNA or gDNA.

In the authors' methods: Reference gene primer amplification yielded estimated nucleated cell counts. Profiling relied on immunoSEQ multiplex PCR, and the TCRdb table lists in-frame clones only, not all of them. V, J and clone size derive from that table, while D and trimming were established from the DNA sequence. Found here are around 250,000 clones, around 83% of them singletons; the top ten hold approximately 3.2%. CDR1 and CDR2 (germline): MNHEY, SMNVEV (reference sequence). CDR3 length equals 14 residues. The V gene end was trimmed by 8 bases and the J gene end by 6 bases; junction bases not matched to a gene: 5.

The V call is TRBV27, the J call TRBJ1-6; the match to TRBD1 covers 9 bases. The sample taken for sequencing was peripheral blood. This TCR was sampled from a young woman with acute or convalescent COVID-19. CDR3 DNA: TGTGCCAGCCCGGGGGACAGGGCTAATTCACCCCTCCACTTT. Amino acids: CASPGDRANSPLHF.